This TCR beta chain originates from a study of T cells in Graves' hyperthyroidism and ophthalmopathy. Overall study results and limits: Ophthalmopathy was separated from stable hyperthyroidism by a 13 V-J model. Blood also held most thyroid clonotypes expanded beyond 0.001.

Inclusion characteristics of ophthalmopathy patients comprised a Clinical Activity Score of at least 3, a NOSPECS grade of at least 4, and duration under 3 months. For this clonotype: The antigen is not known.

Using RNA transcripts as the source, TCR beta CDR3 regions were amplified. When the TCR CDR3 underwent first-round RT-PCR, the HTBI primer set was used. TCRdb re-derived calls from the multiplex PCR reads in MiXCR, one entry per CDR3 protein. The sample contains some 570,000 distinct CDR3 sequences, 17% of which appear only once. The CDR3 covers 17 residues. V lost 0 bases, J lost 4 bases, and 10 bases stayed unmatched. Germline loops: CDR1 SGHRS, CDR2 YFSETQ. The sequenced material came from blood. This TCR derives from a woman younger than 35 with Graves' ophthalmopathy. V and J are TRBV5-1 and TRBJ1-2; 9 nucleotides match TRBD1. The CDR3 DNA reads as TGCGCCAGCAGCTTGGCCCCCATCGGACAGGGGACCTATGGCTACACCTTC. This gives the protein CASSLAPIGQGTYGYTF.